A single sample gave rise to the 14 T cell receptor beta chains below, sequenced in a study of T cell responses to AZD1222 COVID-19 vaccine. Libraries were prepared by immunoSEQ multiplex PCR; TCRdb keeps only in-frame clonotypes and omits some of them. Of 100,000 to 150,000 clones listed, about 94% are singletons. The material was peripheral blood, obtained on day 0 of AZD1222 vaccination. These receptors all come from an adult in good health.

The chain uses TRBV7-2 and TRBJ1-1; D is ambiguous. The CDR3 extends over 14 amino acids. The germline V gene has CDR1 SGHTA and CDR2 FQGNSA. V was clipped by 1 base and J by 1 base, with 7 bases between them. As DNA, the CDR3 is TGTGCCAGCAGCTTAGTGGCGGGGAACACTGAAGCTTTCTTT. It is translated as CASSLVAGNTEAFF.

The J gene is TRBJ1-5, the V gene TRBV5-1; D gene ambiguous. The length of the CDR3 is 15 residues. CDR1 and CDR2 from the germline V gene are SGHRS and YFSETQ. V lost 0 bases and J lost 4, with 11 bases in between. The CDR3 spells CASSLDKSENQPQHF. CDR3 nucleotide sequence: TGCGCCAGCAGCTTGGATAAGAGTGAAAATCAGCCCCAGCATTTT. The full variable domain, completed using reference TRBV5-1 and TRBJ1-5, is KAGVTQTPRYLIKTRGQQVTLSCSPISGHRSVSWYQQTPGQGLQFLFEYFSETQRNKGNFPGRFSGRQFSNSRSEMNVSTLELGDSALYLCASSLDKSENQPQHFGDGTRLSIL.

This chain links TRBV5-5 with TRBJ2-1, with D perhaps matching TRBD2 (6 bases). The CDR3 runs 15 residues. With 3 bases removed from V and 4 bases from J, the gap between germline ends came to 14 bases. Looked up from germline, CDR1 is SGHKS and CDR2 is YYEKEE (reference sequence). CDR3 region: CASSSRDLSYNEQFF. In DNA form, the CDR3 reads TGTGCCAGCAGCTCCCGGGACTTATCATACAATGAGCAGTTCTTC.

This chain links TRBV5-3 with TRBJ1-1; D ambiguous. TRBV5-3 is an open reading frame, and its role is uncertain. This CDR3 contains 12 residues. V gave up 4 bases and J gave up 13 bases, with 17 bases separating them. In nucleotides, the CDR3 is TGTGCCAGAAGCCCCATTTTTTGGCCGGGTTTCTTT. Translation gives CARSPIFWPGFF.

The CDR3 spells CASSQAGQQYF. CDR3 DNA: TGTGCCAGCAGCCAAGCCGGACAGCAGTACTTC. The chain links TRBV3-1 (or the pseudogene TRBV3-2) to TRBJ2-7; D is uncertain. The CDR3 consists of 11 residues. V lost 1 base to trimming and J lost 8 bases, with 6 bases between them. Germline V gene sequence: CDR1 LGHDT, CDR2 YNNKEL (reference sequence).

V usage is TRBV28 and J usage is TRBJ2-7, with D perhaps given as TRBD1 or TRBD2 (5 bases each). Looked up from germline, CDR1 is MDHEN and CDR2 is SYDVKM. CDR3 length equals 13 residues. V lost 6 bases and J 2 bases, leaving 11 bases between the germline ends. CDR3 DNA: TGTGCCAGCAGGGCAGGGAGCGCCTACGAGCAGTACTTC. Its protein product is CASRAGSAYEQYF.

This chain joins TRBV30 and TRBJ2-6; 12 nucleotides match TRBD1. From germline, CDR1 is GTSNPN and CDR2 SVGIG (reference sequence). CDR3 size: 17 residues. V gave up 4 bases and J gave up 4 bases; unmatched junction bases: 8. CDR3 residues: CAWKRDRGLAGANVLTF. In nucleotides, the CDR3 is TGTGCCTGGAAAAGGGACAGGGGGCTTGCCGGGGCCAACGTCCTGACTTTC.

The chain has TRBV27 and TRBJ1-1; D perhaps matches TRBD1 (5 bases). V was cut by 5 bases and J by 10 bases, with 17 bases left in between. Germline lookup yields CDR1 MNHEY and CDR2 SMNVEV (reference sequence). This CDR3 spans 13 amino acids. In DNA form, the CDR3 reads TGTGCCAGCAGTCCCCACACCGGACATACAGCTTTCTTT. Residues: CASSPHTGHTAFF.

This clone was counted once. The chain links TRBV28 to TRBJ2-5; the D gene is possibly TRBD2 (6 bases). Trimming cost V 6 bases and J 1 base, with 12 bases left between them. Germline assignment: CDR1 MDHEN and CDR2 SYDVKM. There are 14 residues in the CDR3. The CDR3 DNA follows: TGTGCCAGCAGGGGTGGGGGGACCCAAGAGACCCAGTACTTC. Translated, it gives CASRGGGTQETQYF.

The rearrangement uses TRBV5-1 and TRBJ1-6, with 7 bases aligning to TRBD1. The CDR3 extends over 12 amino acids. Trimming took 7 bases from V and 8 from J; bases not matched to a gene: 3. Germline values: CDR1 SGHRS, CDR2 YFSETQ. The CDR3 sequence: CASGTGDSPLHF. The CDR3 bases are TGCGCCAGCGGTACAGGGGATTCACCCCTCCACTTT.

The chain uses TRBV19 and TRBJ2-7, with a possible D match to TRBD1 (6 bases). Germline CDR1 LNHDA, CDR2 SQIVND (reference sequence). Trimming removed 6 bases at V and 3 bases at J, with 21 bases between. CDR3 size: 16 residues. The CDR3 is CASSKTTRTDIYEQYF. The CDR3 nucleotides are TGTGCCAGTAGCAAGACTACCCGGACAGATATCTACGAGCAGTACTTC.

This chain connects TRBV29-1 to TRBJ2-7, with D unclear. Germline CDR1 reads SQVTM; CDR2 reads ANQGSEA. Trimming pared 4 bases from V and 5 bases from J, leaving 15 bases between. The CDR3 runs 13 residues. This chain's CDR3 is CSVGRVTNDEQYF. CDR3 coding DNA: TGCAGCGTTGGAAGGGTGACAAATGACGAGCAGTACTTC.

This clone was counted between two and nine times. This rearrangement joins TRBV2 to TRBJ2-3, with D unclear. The CDR3 has 12 amino acids. CDR1 is SNHLY and CDR2 is FYNNEI in the germline V gene. Trimming removed 6 bases at V and 0 bases at J, with 4 bases between. CDR3 residues: CASSPSTDTQYF. The CDR3 region has the DNA TGTGCCAGCAGCCCCAGCACAGATACGCAGTATTTT.

The chain has TRBV6-5 and TRBJ2-1; 9 nucleotides align to TRBD2. The germline V gene encodes CDR1 MNHEY and CDR2 SVGAGI. This CDR3 spans 13 amino acids. The V gene end was trimmed by 6 bases and the J gene end by 8 bases; junction bases not matched to a gene: 5. CDR3 loop: CASRAGGMDEQFF. CDR3 coding DNA: TGTGCCAGCAGGGCGGGAGGGATGGATGAGCAGTTCTTC.